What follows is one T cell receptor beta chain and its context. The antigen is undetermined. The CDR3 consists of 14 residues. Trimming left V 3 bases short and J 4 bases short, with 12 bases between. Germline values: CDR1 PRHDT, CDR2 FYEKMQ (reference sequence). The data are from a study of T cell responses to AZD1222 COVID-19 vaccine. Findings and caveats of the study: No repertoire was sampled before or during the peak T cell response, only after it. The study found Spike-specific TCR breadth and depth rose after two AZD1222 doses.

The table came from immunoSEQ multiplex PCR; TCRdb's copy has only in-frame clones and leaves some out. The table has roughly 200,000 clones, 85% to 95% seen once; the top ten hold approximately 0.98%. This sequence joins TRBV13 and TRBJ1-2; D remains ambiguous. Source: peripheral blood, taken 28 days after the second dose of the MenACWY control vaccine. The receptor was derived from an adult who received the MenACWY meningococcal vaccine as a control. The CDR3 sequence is CASSLSQARYGYTF. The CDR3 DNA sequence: TGTGCCAGCAGCTTGAGTCAAGCCCGCTATGGCTACACCTTC.